This TCR beta chain stems from a study of T cell responses to AZD1222 COVID-19 vaccine. Note on this clone: Its matching antigen is unknown.

Study outcomes and limitations: Following two doses of AZD1222, Spike-specific TCR breadth and depth rose.

Clones were read by immunoSEQ multiplex PCR, and TCRdb kept only the in-frame ones, dropping some. Of roughly 120,000 clones listed, 88% are singletons. This CDR3 has 14 residues. Per germline, CDR1 ENHRY and CDR2 SYGVKD. Deletions cut 4 bases from V and 0 bases from J, with 9 bases between. V and J are TRBV10-3 and TRBJ1-1; maybe TRBD1 (5 bases). The sequences come from peripheral blood, collected on day 0 of AZD1222 vaccination. This TCR came from an adult in good health. CDR3 in amino acids: CAISVTAMNTEAFF. CDR3 coding DNA: TGTGCCATCAGTGTGACAGCAATGAACACTGAAGCTTTCTTT.